A selection of T cell receptor beta chains follows, all from one sample in a study of CD8 T cells in ankylosing spondylitis. TCRdb analysed the 5' RACE reads with MiXCR anew, one entry per CDR3 protein. This sample has about 330,000 distinct CDR3 sequences; around 8% occur once, and the top ten carry approximately 15%. The sequenced sample consisted of blood, either unsorted or a sorted T cell fraction (not recorded which). The receptor source for this set is a male donor with ankylosing spondylitis. CDR3s include the opening cysteine and the closing phenylalanine or tryptophan. The order of the fields is clone size, J gene, V gene, D gene, CDR3 protein, CDR3 DNA. D genes are given only for firm matches. Some rows have no size entry. The others give once, few or many, or a class for an expanded clone.

many	TRBJ1-2	TRBV6-5	TRBD1	CASSYGTGSYGYTF	TGTGCCAGCAGTTATGGGACAGGGTCCTATGGCTACACCTTC
-	TRBJ2-1	TRBV6-1	-	CASRDLTAGEDYNEQFF	TGTGCCAGCAGGGACCTTACCGCAGGGGAAGACTACAATGAGCAGTTCTTC
few	TRBJ2-4	TRBV5-1	-	CASSLAGRENIQYF	TGCGCCAGCAGCTTGGCGGGTCGGGAAAACATTCAGTACTTC
-	TRBJ2-4	TRBV7-2	-	CASSLGPGRNIQYF	TGTGCCAGCAGCTTAGGTCCGGGGAGAAACATTCAGTACTTC
-	TRBJ1-5	TRBV20-1	TRBD1	CSAPTGAAYQPQHF	TGCAGTGCTCCAACAGGGGCCGCATACCAGCCCCAGCATTTT
many	TRBJ2-7	TRBV5-1	TRBD1	CASKGQGSSYEQYF	TGCGCCAGCAAGGGACAGGGCTCGTCCTACGAGCAGTACTTC
many	TRBJ2-1	TRBV7-8	-	CASGGHHNEQFF	TGTGCCAGCGGCGGGCACCACAATGAGCAGTTCTTC
many	TRBJ2-1	TRBV29-1	TRBD2	CSVELAGKDEQFF	TGCAGCGTTGAACTAGCGGGAAAGGATGAGCAGTTCTTC
-	TRBJ2-1	TRBV5-1	-	CASSYGVGNEQFF	TGCGCCAGCAGCTACGGGGTAGGCAATGAGCAGTTCTTC
few	TRBJ2-7	TRBV29-1	TRBD2	CSVRKEREEVLGEQYF	TGCAGCGTCCGGAAGGAGCGGGAGGAGGTTCTGGGGGAGCAGTACTTC
few	TRBJ1-6	TRBV12-3/TRBV12-4	-	CASSPQRTGNSPLHF	TGTGCCAGCAGTCCCCAGAGGACGGGGAATTCACCCCTCCACTTT
-	TRBJ2-7	TRBV18	TRBD1	CASSPGLGQGRNEQYF	TGTGCCAGCTCACCAGGCTTGGGACAGGGGCGCAACGAGCAGTACTTC
few	TRBJ2-3	TRBV20-1	-	CSGLDGALTDTQYF	TGCAGTGGACTAGACGGGGCGCTCACAGATACGCAGTATTTT
many	TRBJ1-5	TRBV7-9	-	CASSLWPSNQPQHF	TGTGCCAGCAGCTTATGGCCGAGCAATCAGCCCCAGCATTTT
few	TRBJ1-4	TRBV5-6	-	CASSFRGYGEKLFF	TGTGCCAGCAGCTTTCGGGGTTACGGTGAAAAACTGTTTTTT
many	TRBJ2-2	TRBV5-1	-	CASSLGVGTGELFF	TGCGCCAGCAGCTTGGGCGTGGGAACCGGGGAGCTGTTTTTT
few	TRBJ1-1	TRBV7-3	-	CASSYAIDSEAFF	TGTGCCAGCAGCTATGCAATTGATTCTGAAGCTTTCTTT
-	TRBJ1-6	TRBV6-2/TRBV6-3	-	CASSWGRQNSPLHF	TGTGCCAGCAGTTGGGGACGGCAAAATTCACCCCTCCACTTT
many	TRBJ1-5	TRBV15	TRBD1	CATGLDRGLGQPQHF	TGTGCCACCGGGCTTGACAGGGGATTAGGTCAGCCCCAGCATTTT
-	TRBJ1-2	TRBV7-2	TRBD1	CASSWDRGLSGYTF	TGTGCCAGCAGCTGGGACAGGGGTCTGAGTGGCTACACCTTC
-	TRBJ2-7	TRBV5-1	TRBD2	CASSSGLDFYEQYF	TGCGCCAGCAGCTCGGGACTAGATTTCTACGAGCAGTACTTC
few	TRBJ2-5	TRBV28	TRBD2	CAVREERGIETQYF	TGTGCCGTCCGTGAGGAGCGGGGGATAGAGACCCAGTACTTC
-	TRBJ2-2	TRBV7-6	-	CASRTSRGNTGELFF	TGTGCCAGCAGGACAAGCAGAGGCAACACCGGGGAGCTGTTTTTT
-	TRBJ2-6	TRBV12-3/TRBV12-4	-	CASSRPGIFSGANVLTF	TGTGCCAGCAGTCGTCCAGGGATATTCTCTGGGGCCAACGTCCTGACTTTC
few	TRBJ2-7	TRBV7-2	-	CASSWVGDGSYEQYF	TGTGCCAGCAGCTGGGTAGGGGACGGTTCCTACGAGCAGTACTTC
few	TRBJ2-2	TRBV9	-	CASSVGLQNTGELFF	TGTGCCAGCAGCGTAGGACTCCAGAACACCGGGGAGCTGTTTTTT
-	TRBJ2-3	TRBV5-1	-	CASSLDRGRNTDTQYF	TGCGCCAGCAGCTTGGATCGGGGTCGGAACACAGATACGCAGTATTTT
few	TRBJ2-7	TRBV4-2	TRBD1	CASSQARDRAYEQYF	TGTGCCAGCAGCCAAGCGCGGGACAGGGCCTACGAGCAGTACTTC
few	TRBJ2-1	TRBV20-1	-	CSARDRFVRPDNEQFF	TGCAGTGCTAGAGATCGGTTCGTCAGGCCGGACAATGAGCAGTTCTTC
many	TRBJ2-7	TRBV28	-	CASSSNRDTSYEQYF	TGTGCCAGCAGTTCCAACCGGGACACCTCCTACGAGCAGTACTTC
many	TRBJ2-1	TRBV3-1	-	CASSLLASGQFF	TGTGCCAGCAGCCTTCTAGCTTCTGGGCAGTTCTTC
-	TRBJ2-2	TRBV7-3	TRBD2	CASSSSGIAGVWNTGELFF	TGTGCCAGCAGTTCCTCGGGCATAGCGGGAGTTTGGAACACCGGGGAGCTGTTTTTT
-	TRBJ1-2	TRBV7-9	-	CASSRGQHGYGYTF	TGTGCCAGCAGCCGTGGACAGCACGGCTATGGCTACACCTTC
-	TRBJ2-1	TRBV24-1	-	CATSDSRYEQFF	TGTGCCACCAGTGATTCGAGGTATGAGCAGTTCTTC
few	TRBJ1-1	TRBV5-1	-	CASSSPGGQRVNTEAFF	TGCGCCAGCAGCTCCCCAGGAGGGCAGCGGGTGAACACTGAAGCTTTCTTT
many	TRBJ2-1	TRBV29-1	-	CSVEFRARVLTEQFF	TGCAGCGTTGAGTTCCGAGCGAGGGTATTAACTGAGCAGTTCTTC
-	TRBJ2-7	TRBV5-1	TRBD2	CASSWLAGESYEQYF	TGCGCCAGCAGCTGGCTAGCGGGAGAGAGCTACGAGCAGTACTTC
few	TRBJ2-5	TRBV25-1	-	CASSELSDLAPQETQYF	TGTGCCAGCAGTGAATTAAGCGACCTGGCCCCCCAAGAGACCCAGTACTTC
many	TRBJ2-7	TRBV5-1	-	CASSFGVSYEQYF	TGCGCCAGCAGCTTTGGGGTCTCCTACGAGCAGTACTTC
many	TRBJ2-1	TRBV7-9	TRBD2	CASSPGTSNEQFF	TGTGCCAGCAGCCCCGGGACTAGTAATGAGCAGTTCTTC
-	TRBJ2-1	TRBV7-3	TRBD2	CASSLNPSGGLDEQFF	TGTGCCAGCAGCTTAAATCCTAGCGGGGGGTTGGATGAGCAGTTCTTC
many	TRBJ2-1	TRBV7-3	-	CASSLEADHNEQFF	TGTGCCAGCAGCTTAGAAGCGGACCACAATGAGCAGTTCTTC
-	TRBJ1-5	TRBV4-1	TRBD1	CASSLSGGTEYQPQHF	TGCGCCAGCAGCCTATCGGGAGGGACAGAGTATCAGCCCCAGCATTTT
few	TRBJ2-6	TRBV6-1	TRBD2	CASSEQTSGSGANVLTF	TGTGCCAGCAGTGAACAAACTAGCGGGTCCGGGGCCAACGTCCTGACTTTC
-	TRBJ2-5	TRBV29-1	-	CSFWQGQETQYF	TGCAGCTTTTGGCAGGGGCAGGAGACCCAGTACTTC
-	TRBJ1-4	TRBV6-2/TRBV6-3	-	CASSYSGLFNEKLFF	TGTGCCAGCAGTTACTCGGGACTCTTTAATGAAAAACTGTTTTTT
few	TRBJ2-2	TRBV25-1	TRBD1	CASSDPRTGNTGELFF	TGTGCCAGCAGTGACCCTAGGACAGGGAACACCGGGGAGCTGTTTTTT
few	TRBJ2-1	TRBV24-1	-	CATSDPARGGLVNNEQFF	TGTGCCACCAGTGATCCGGCTAGAGGGGGGCTGGTGAACAATGAGCAGTTCTTC
many	TRBJ1-1	TRBV3-1	-	CASSQEGNPAAFF	TGTGCCAGCAGCCAAGAGGGCAACCCGGCAGCTTTCTTT
few	TRBJ2-5	TRBV7-2	TRBD1	CASSQDRGGGETQYF	TGTGCCAGCAGCCAAGACAGGGGCGGAGGGGAGACCCAGTACTTC
few	TRBJ2-2	TRBV7-9	-	CASSPPTENTGELFF	TGTGCCAGCAGCCCCCCGACAGAGAACACCGGGGAGCTGTTTTTT
few	TRBJ2-1	TRBV6-1	TRBD2	CASSELAGGHNEQFF	TGTGCCAGCAGTGAACTTGCGGGAGGGCACAATGAGCAGTTCTTC
few	TRBJ2-2	TRBV7-8	-	CASSTTYSYGELFF	TGTGCCAGCAGCACGACCTATAGCTACGGGGAGCTGTTTTTT
few	TRBJ1-1	TRBV9	TRBD1	CASSVVRQGDTEAFF	TGTGCCAGCAGCGTAGTAAGGCAGGGGGACACTGAAGCTTTCTTT
-	TRBJ1-5	TRBV28	-	CASSYPGPNQPQHF	TGTGCCAGCAGTTACCCGGGGCCCAATCAGCCCCAGCATTTT